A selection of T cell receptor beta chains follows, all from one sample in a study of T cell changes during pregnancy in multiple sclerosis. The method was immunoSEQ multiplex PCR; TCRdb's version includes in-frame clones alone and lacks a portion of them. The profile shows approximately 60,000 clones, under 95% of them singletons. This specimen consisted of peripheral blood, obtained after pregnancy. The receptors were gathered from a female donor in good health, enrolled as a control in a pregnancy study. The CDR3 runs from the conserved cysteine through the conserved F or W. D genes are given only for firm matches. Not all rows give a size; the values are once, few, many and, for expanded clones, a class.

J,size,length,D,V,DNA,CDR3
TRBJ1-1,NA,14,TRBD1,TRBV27,TGTGCCAGCAGGGATACAGGGGAAGGGACTGAAGCTTTCTTT,CASRDTGEGTEAFF
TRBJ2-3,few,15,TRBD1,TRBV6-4,TGTGCCAGCAGCCCTGGGACAGGGGGGAAAGATACGCAGTATTTT,CASSPGTGGKDTQYF
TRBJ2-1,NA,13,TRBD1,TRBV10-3,TGTGCCATCTGGGAGGACAGGGGCGATGAGCAGTTCTTC,CAIWEDRGDEQFF
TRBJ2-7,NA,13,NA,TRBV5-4,TGTGCCAGCAGCTCCCCAGGTAACTACGAGCAGTACTTC,CASSSPGNYEQYF
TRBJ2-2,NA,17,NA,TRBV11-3,TGTGCCAGCAGCTTAGATCACAGGCGCGCGAACACCGGGGAGCTGTTTTTT,CASSLDHRRANTGELFF
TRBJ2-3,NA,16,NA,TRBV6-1,TGTGCCAGCAGTGAAGCGGGAGCGGGTGGCACAGATACGCAGTATTTT,CASSEAGAGGTDTQYF
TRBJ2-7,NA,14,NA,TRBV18,TGTGCCAGCTCACCTCCAGGAGGTAGCTACGAGCAGTACTTC,CASSPPGGSYEQYF
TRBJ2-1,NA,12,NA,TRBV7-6,TGTGCCAGCAGCTTATGGCGGAATGAGCAGTTCTTC,CASSLWRNEQFF
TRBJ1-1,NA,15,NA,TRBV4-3,TGCGCCAGCAGCCAAGGGGGCAGGGTGAGCACTGAAGCTTTCTTT,CASSQGGRVSTEAFF
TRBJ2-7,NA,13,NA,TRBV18,TGTGCCAGCTCAGCAACATCGCCCTACGAGCAGTACTTC,CASSATSPYEQYF
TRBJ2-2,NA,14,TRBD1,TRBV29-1,TGCAGCGTTGCTGGGACAGGGGGCCCCGGGGAGCTGTTTTTT,CSVAGTGGPGELFF
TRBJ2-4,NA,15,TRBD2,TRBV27,TGTGCCAGCAGTCCGGGGGGAAAAGGCCTGAACATTCAGTACTTC,CASSPGGKGLNIQYF
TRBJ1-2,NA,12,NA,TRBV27,TGTGCCAGCAGTTCCCAGGGTTATGGCTACACCTTC,CASSSQGYGYTF
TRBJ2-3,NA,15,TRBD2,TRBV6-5,TGTGCCAGCAGTCTCACGGGGGGAAGCACAGATACGCAGTATTTT,CASSLTGGSTDTQYF
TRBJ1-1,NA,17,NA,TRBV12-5,TGTGCTAGTGGTTTGATTTACAGGGATTTTCAGAGGACTGAAGCTTTCTTT,CASGLIYRDFQRTEAFF
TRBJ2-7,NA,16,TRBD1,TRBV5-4,TGTGCCAGCAGCGCGGGGACAGGGCCAGGGGTTTACGAGCAGTACTTC,CASSAGTGPGVYEQYF
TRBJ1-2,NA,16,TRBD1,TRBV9,TGTGCCAGCAGCGCCTTGGGGACAGGGATTAACTATGGCTACACCTTC,CASSALGTGINYGYTF
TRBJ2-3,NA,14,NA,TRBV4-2,TGTGCCAGCAGCCAAGAGCGGGATCCAAATACGCAGTATTTT,CASSQERDPNTQYF
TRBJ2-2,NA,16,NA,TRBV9,TGTGCCAGCAGCGCCCAAACCTTACAGAACACCGGGGAGCTGTTTTTT,CASSAQTLQNTGELFF
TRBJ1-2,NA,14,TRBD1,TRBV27,TGTGCCAGCAGTTTCACCGGGACAGGATATGGCTACACCTTC,CASSFTGTGYGYTF
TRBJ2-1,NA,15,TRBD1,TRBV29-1,TGCAGCGTTGAAGGGGACAGCCGGACCTACAATGAGCAGTTCTTC,CSVEGDSRTYNEQFF
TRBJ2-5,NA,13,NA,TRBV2,TGTGCCAGCAAGGGGGAATTCCAAGAGACCCAGTACTTC,CASKGEFQETQYF